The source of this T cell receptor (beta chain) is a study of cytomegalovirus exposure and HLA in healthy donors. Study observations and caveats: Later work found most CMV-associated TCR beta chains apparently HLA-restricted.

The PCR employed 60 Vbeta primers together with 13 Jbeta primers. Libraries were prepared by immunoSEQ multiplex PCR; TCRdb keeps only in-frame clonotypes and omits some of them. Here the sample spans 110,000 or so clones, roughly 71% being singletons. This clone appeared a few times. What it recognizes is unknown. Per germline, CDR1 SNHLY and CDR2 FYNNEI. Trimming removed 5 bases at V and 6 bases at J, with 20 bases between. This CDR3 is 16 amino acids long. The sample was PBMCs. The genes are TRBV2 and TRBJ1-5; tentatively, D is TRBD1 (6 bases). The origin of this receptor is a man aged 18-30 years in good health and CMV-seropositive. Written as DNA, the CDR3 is TGTGCCAGCAGTAGGGAGCCAGGAATACAGGGTCAGCCCCAGCATTTT. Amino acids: CASSREPGIQGQPQHF.